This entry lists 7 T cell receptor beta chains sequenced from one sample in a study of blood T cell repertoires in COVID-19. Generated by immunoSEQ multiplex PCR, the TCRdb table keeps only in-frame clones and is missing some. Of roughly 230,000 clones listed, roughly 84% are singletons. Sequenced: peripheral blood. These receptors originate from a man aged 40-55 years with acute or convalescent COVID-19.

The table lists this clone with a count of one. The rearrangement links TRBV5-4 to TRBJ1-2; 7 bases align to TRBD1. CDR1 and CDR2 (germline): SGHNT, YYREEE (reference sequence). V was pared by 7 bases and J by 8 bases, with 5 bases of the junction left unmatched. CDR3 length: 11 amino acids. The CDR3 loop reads CASGKGAGYTF. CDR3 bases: TGTGCCAGCGGTAAGGGGGCCGGCTACACCTTC.

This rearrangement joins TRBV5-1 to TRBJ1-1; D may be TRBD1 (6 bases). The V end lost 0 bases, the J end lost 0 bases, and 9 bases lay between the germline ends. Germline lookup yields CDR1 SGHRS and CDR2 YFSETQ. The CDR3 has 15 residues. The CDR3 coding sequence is TGCGCCAGCAGCTTGGCCAGGGGATTGAACACTGAAGCTTTCTTT. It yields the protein CASSLARGLNTEAFF.

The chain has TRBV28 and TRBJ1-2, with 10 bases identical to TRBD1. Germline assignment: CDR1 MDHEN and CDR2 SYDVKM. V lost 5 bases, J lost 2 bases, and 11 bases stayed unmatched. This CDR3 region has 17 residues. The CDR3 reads CASSLWGLGQGNYGYTF. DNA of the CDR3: TGTGCCAGCAGTCTGTGGGGGTTGGGACAGGGGAACTATGGCTACACCTTC.

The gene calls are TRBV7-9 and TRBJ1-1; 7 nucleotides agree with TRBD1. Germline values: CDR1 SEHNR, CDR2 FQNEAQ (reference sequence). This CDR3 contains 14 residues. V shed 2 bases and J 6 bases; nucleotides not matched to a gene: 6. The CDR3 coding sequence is TGTGCCAGCAGCTTAATCCAGGGGGGCGCTGAAGCTTTCTTT. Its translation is CASSLIQGGAEAFF.

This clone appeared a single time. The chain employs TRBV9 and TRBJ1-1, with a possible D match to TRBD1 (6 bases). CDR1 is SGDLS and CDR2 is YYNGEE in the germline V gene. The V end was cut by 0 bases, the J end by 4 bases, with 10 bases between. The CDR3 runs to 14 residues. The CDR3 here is CASSVDQGTTEAFF. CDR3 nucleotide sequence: TGTGCCAGCAGCGTAGATCAGGGGACCACTGAAGCTTTCTTT.

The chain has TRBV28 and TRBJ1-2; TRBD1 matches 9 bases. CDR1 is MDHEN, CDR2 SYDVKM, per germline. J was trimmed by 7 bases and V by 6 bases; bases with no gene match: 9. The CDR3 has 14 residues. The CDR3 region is CASRRTGGVSGYTF. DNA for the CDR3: TGTGCCAGCAGACGTACAGGGGGCGTCAGTGGCTACACCTTC.

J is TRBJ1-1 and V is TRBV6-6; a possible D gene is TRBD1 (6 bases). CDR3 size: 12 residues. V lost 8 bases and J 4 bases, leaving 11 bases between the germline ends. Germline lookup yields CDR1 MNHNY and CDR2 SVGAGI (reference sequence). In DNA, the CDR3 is TGTGCCAGCCTCGCAGGGGTCACTGAAGCTTTCTTT. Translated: CASLAGVTEAFF.